The 5 T cell receptor beta chains listed next were all sequenced from one sample in a study of T-cell memory formation after mild COVID-19. TCRdb independently ran MiXCR on the 5' RACE reads; one entry per CDR3 protein. Counted here are more than 250,000 distinct CDR3 sequences, 15% to 20% occurring once; the ten biggest clones make up 22%. The sequenced sample was PBMCs or a T cell subset sorted from them (not recorded which). These receptors came from a young man who had mild COVID-19 (a few samples of this study predate the infection). Cell type and time point are not known.

The chain employs TRBV20-1 and TRBJ2-5, with unresolved D. Germline V gene sequence: CDR1 DFQATT, CDR2 SNEGSKA (reference sequence). The CDR3 has 14 residues. Trimming shortened V by 0 bases and J by 0 bases, and 8 bases separated the two germline ends. CDR3 sequence reads: CSARDPQNQETQYF. CDR3 nucleotide sequence: TGCAGTGCTAGAGACCCCCAGAACCAAGAGACCCAGTACTTC.

This clonotype has a count of ten or more. The rearrangement links TRBV20-1 to TRBJ1-1; D unresolved. Germline V gives CDR1 DFQATT, CDR2 SNEGSKA (reference sequence). CDR3 size: 12 residues. V was shortened by 6 bases and J by 3 bases, with 11 bases between the two germline ends. The CDR3 spells CSASISDTEAFF. As DNA, the CDR3 is TGCAGTGCCTCCATATCGGACACTGAAGCTTTCTTT.

Only a few counts were recorded for this clonotype. This chain uses TRBV7-2 with TRBJ2-3; 15 bases line up with TRBD2. The CDR3 extends over 16 amino acids. Per germline, CDR1 SGHTA and CDR2 FQGNSA. Losses at the gene ends were 5 bases for V and 5 bases for J; bases not matched to a gene: 5. The CDR3: CASSPTGLAGGDTQYF. For the CDR3, the DNA is TGTGCCAGCAGCCCGACGGGACTAGCGGGGGGAGATACGCAGTATTTT.

The table lists this clonotype with a few counts. J is TRBJ2-7 and V is TRBV7-9; TRBD1 might be the D (6 bases). V was cut by 1 base and J by 1 base, with 14 bases left in between. Per germline, CDR1 SEHNR and CDR2 FQNEAQ (reference sequence). The CDR3 loop spans 16 amino acids. The CDR3 here is CASSLGGGSVSYEQYV. As DNA, the CDR3 is TGTGCCAGCAGCTTAGGAGGGGGTTCGGTTTCCTACGAGCAGTACGTC.

The J gene is TRBJ2-1, the V gene TRBV29-1; 10 bases are a match to TRBD1. Per germline, CDR1 SQVTM and CDR2 ANQGSEA. The CDR3 is 16 residues long. Losses at the gene ends were 7 bases for V and 0 bases for J; bases not matched to a gene: 9. Here the CDR3 DNA reads TGCAGCGAGATACCGGGACAGGGGAGCTCCTACAATGAGCAGTTCTTC. Encoded protein: CSEIPGQGSSYNEQFF.